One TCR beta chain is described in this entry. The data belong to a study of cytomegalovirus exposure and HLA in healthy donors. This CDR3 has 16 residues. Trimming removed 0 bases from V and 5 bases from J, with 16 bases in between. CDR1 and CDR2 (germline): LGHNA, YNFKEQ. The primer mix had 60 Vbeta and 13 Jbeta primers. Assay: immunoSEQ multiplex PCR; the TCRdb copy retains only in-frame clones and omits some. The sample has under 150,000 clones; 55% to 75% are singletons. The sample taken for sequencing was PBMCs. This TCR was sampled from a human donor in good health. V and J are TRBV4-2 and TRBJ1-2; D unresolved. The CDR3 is CASSQEEGRRIYGYTF. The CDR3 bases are TGTGCCAGCAGCCAAGAGGAAGGCAGGCGTATTTATGGCTACACCTTC.